This entry lists 9 T cell receptor beta chains sequenced from one sample in a study of CXCR3-negative and CXCR3-positive naive CD8 T cells. Libraries of TRB cDNA were made by 5' RACE and carried UMIs. TCRdb reprocessed the 5' RACE reads, with one entry per CDR3 protein and no DNA. Its table lists approximately 20,000 distinct CDR3 sequences. Sequenced sample: memory CD8+ T cells from blood. The source of these receptors is a human donor in good health. Some clones in this sample may be carry-over from other donors' samples.

The chain is built from TRBV13 and TRBJ1-2. The CDR3 runs 13 residues. Germline V gene data show CDR1 as PRHDT and CDR2 as FYEKMQ (reference sequence). CDR3 sequence reads: CASSHPKNYGYTF.

This chain links TRBV27 with TRBJ2-1; the D gene TCRdb calls, TRBD2, cannot be checked with no DNA. Germline lookup yields CDR1 MNHEY and CDR2 SMNVEV (reference sequence). This CDR3 has 15 residues. The CDR3 here is CASSLSGGAYNEQFF.

The rearrangement joins TRBV6-5 to TRBJ2-3. The germline V gene encodes CDR1 MNHEY and CDR2 SVGAGI. The CDR3 runs to 15 residues. CDR3 sequence reads: CASSYSGASTDTQYF.

The chain carries TRBV20-1 and TRBJ2-7. The CDR3 runs to 13 residues. Germline V gene sequence: CDR1 DFQATT, CDR2 SNEGSKA (reference sequence). The CDR3 region is CSARTGASYEQYF.

This chain links TRBV29-1 with TRBJ1-1. The CDR3 sequence is 12 residues long. Germline values: CDR1 SQVTM, CDR2 ANQGSEA. The CDR3 reads CSVVPGNTEAFF.

CDR3 sequence reads: CASSPAVGVEQYF. V gene TRBV18 combines with J gene TRBJ2-7. The length of the CDR3 is 13 residues. Germline loops: CDR1 KGHSH, CDR2 LQKENI.

This chain connects TRBV20-1 to TRBJ2-5; the D gene TCRdb calls, TRBD1, cannot be checked with no DNA. Germline-derived CDR1 and CDR2 are DFQATT and SNEGSKA (reference sequence). CDR3 length: 16 amino acids. CDR3 sequence reads: CSARALRSYGGETQYF.

This chain joins TRBV9 and TRBJ2-1; the TCRdb D gene call, TRBD1, has no DNA to confirm it. Germline CDR1 and CDR2: SGDLS and YYNGEE. The CDR3 runs 18 residues. The CDR3 reads CASSVIGGMSGVDNEQFF.

The chain employs TRBV28 and TRBJ1-5. Germline CDR1 and CDR2: MDHEN and SYDVKM. The CDR3 length is 13 residues. CDR3 sequence: CASSFREVGPQHF.